One and the same sample provided the 19 T cell receptor beta chains below, sequenced in a study of T cell responses to AZD1222 COVID-19 vaccine. The method was immunoSEQ multiplex PCR; TCRdb's version includes in-frame clones alone and lacks a portion of them. Of 100,000 or so clones listed, roughly nine tenths are singletons. Sequences were derived from peripheral blood, sampled on day 0 of AZD1222 vaccination. These receptors came from an adult in good health.

The J gene is TRBJ2-3, the V gene TRBV19; a weak D match, TRBD2 (6 bases). This CDR3 is 14 amino acids long. V shed 0 bases and J shed 7 bases, with 11 bases lying between them. Germline CDR1 LNHDA, CDR2 SQIVND (reference sequence). The CDR3: CASSIEGTRYTQYF. The CDR3 bases are TGTGCCAGTAGTATAGAGGGGACTCGATATACGCAGTATTTT.

This clone was recorded a few times. The CDR3 nucleotides read TGTGCCAGCAGCTTAATAAGCGGGGGGGCCCCAGATACGCAGTATTTT. Translation gives CASSLISGGAPDTQYF. The chain has TRBV7-3 and TRBJ2-3, with 10 bases identical to TRBD2. The CDR3 contains 16 residues. CDR1 is SGHTA, CDR2 FQGTGA, per germline. Germline trimming cut 1 base from V and 4 bases from J; bases unmatched to any gene: 5.

This sequence joins TRBV3-1 (or the pseudogene TRBV3-2) and TRBJ2-7; D unresolved. Between the trimmed V and J ends, which lost 1 base and 3 bases, there was a span of 13 bases. The germline V gene encodes CDR1 LGHDT and CDR2 YNNKEL (reference sequence). This CDR3 has 15 residues. The CDR3 reads CASSQGRAGFYEQYF. The CDR3 DNA follows: TGTGCCAGCAGCCAAGGAAGAGCAGGTTTCTACGAGCAGTACTTC.

CDR3 coding DNA: TGCGCCAGCAGCTCCCCTTTGCGGGAGTCAGATACGCAGTATTTT. Protein product: CASSSPLRESDTQYF. The chain has TRBV5-1 and TRBJ2-3; 7 bases fit TRBD2. CDR1 is SGHRS, CDR2 YFSETQ, per germline. Trimming at V came to 3 bases and at J to 4 bases, leaving 8 bases not matched to a gene. The CDR3 covers 15 residues.

This clone was found a few times. The V and J genes are TRBV28 and TRBJ2-1; 7 bases are shared with TRBD2. The CDR3 consists of 14 residues. V trimming: 2 bases; J trimming: 9 bases; junction bases outside the gene matches: 7. Germline CDR1 and CDR2: MDHEN and SYDVKM. Here the CDR3 DNA reads TGTGCCAGCAGTTTAACCGCGGGAGAGCGTGAGCAGTTCTTC. It codes for CASSLTAGEREQFF. The variable domain in full, completed from reference TRBV28 and TRBJ2-1, reads DVKVTQSSRYLVKRTGEKVFLECVQDMDHENMFWYRQDPGLGLRLIYFSYDVKMKEKGDIPEGYSVSREKKERFSLILESASTNQTSMYLCASSLTAGEREQFFGPGTRLTVL.

The chain is built from TRBV7-9 and TRBJ1-5; TRBD1 is a possible D gene (6 bases). CDR3 length equals 13 residues. Looked up from germline, CDR1 is SEHNR and CDR2 is FQNEAQ (reference sequence). Trimming removed 4 bases from V and 4 bases from J, with 8 bases in between. CDR3 in amino acids: CASSSQGNQPQHF. In nucleotides, the CDR3 is TGTGCCAGCAGCTCACAGGGAAATCAGCCCCAGCATTTT.

This clone appeared once. The genes are TRBV7-9 and TRBJ2-4; D remains ambiguous. This CDR3 spans 15 amino acids. V lost 2 bases to trimming and J lost 6 bases, with 14 bases between them. Germline CDR1 is SEHNR and CDR2 is FQNEAQ (reference sequence). DNA of the CDR3: TGTGCCAGCAGCTTAAGCAGTGCTCAGCTAAACATTCAGTACTTC. Translated: CASSLSSAQLNIQYF.

The genes are TRBV29-1 and TRBJ2-3; 8 nucleotides agree with TRBD2. The CDR3 sequence is 14 residues long. Germline CDR1 is SQVTM and CDR2 is ANQGSEA. The V gene end was trimmed by 6 bases and the J gene end by 1 base; junction bases not matched to a gene: 6. CDR3 protein: CSVGAGEGTDTQYF. The DNA for the CDR3 is TGCAGCGTGGGAGCGGGAGAGGGCACAGATACGCAGTATTTT.

The chain has TRBV28 and TRBJ2-3; 9 bases align to TRBD1. The CDR3 covers 15 residues. Germline V lookup: CDR1 MDHEN, CDR2 SYDVKM. Trimming removed 4 bases from V and 1 base from J; junction bases left unmatched: 3. CDR3 loop: CASSWRTGGTDTQYF. CDR3 sequence (DNA): TGTGCCAGCAGTTGGAGGACAGGGGGCACAGATACGCAGTATTTT.

The V and J genes are TRBV27 and TRBJ2-2; perhaps TRBD1 as D (6 bases). The CDR3 totals 17 residues. V was cut by 3 bases and J by 2 bases, with 16 bases left in between. In germline, CDR1 is MNHEY, CDR2 SMNVEV (reference sequence). DNA of the CDR3: TGTGCCAGCAGTTTTATTTCAGGGGCGCGTAACACCGGGGAGCTGTTTTTT. The encoded protein is CASSFISGARNTGELFF.

V and J are TRBV6-6 and TRBJ1-2; D call uncertain. This CDR3 is 14 amino acids long. Germline values: CDR1 MNHNY, CDR2 SVGAGI (reference sequence). V was cut by 0 bases and J by 6 bases, with 11 bases left in between. The CDR3 coding sequence is TGTGCCAGCAGTTACTCGGGGTTCGGGGATGGCTACACCTTC. Protein: CASSYSGFGDGYTF.

The rearrangement joins TRBV4-1 to TRBJ1-2; 8 positions agree with TRBD1. This CDR3 has 14 residues. Germline V gene sequence: CDR1 MGHRA, CDR2 YSYEKL. V lost 4 bases, J lost 4 bases, and 5 bases stayed unmatched. DNA of the CDR3: TGCGCCAGCAGCCTGACAGGGGAGGGCTATGGCTACACCTTC. It codes for CASSLTGEGYGYTF.

The DNA for the CDR3 is TGCGCCAGCAGCTTGTGGGCGGGAGAATCGTACGAGCAGTACTTC. Translating it yields CASSLWAGESYEQYF. J is TRBJ2-7 and V is TRBV5-1; TRBD2 agrees at 7 bases. The V segment lost 1 base and the J segment 4 bases; nucleotides outside the gene matches: 8. Germline CDR1 SGHRS, CDR2 YFSETQ. This CDR3 has 15 residues.

The J gene is TRBJ2-5, the V gene TRBV12-5; the D is unclear. This CDR3 spans 11 amino acids. Trimming removed 6 bases at V and 5 bases at J, with 7 bases between. Germline V gene lookup returns CDR1 LGHNT and CDR2 FRNRAP. In DNA, the CDR3 is TGTGCTAGTGGGGAGAGGGAGACCCAGTACTTC. It specifies CASGERETQYF.

This rearrangement joins TRBV19 to TRBJ2-1; 10 nucleotides agree with TRBD2. The junction had 8 bases not matched to a gene; V was cut back by 5 bases and J by 7 bases. The CDR3 has 15 amino acids. Germline loops: CDR1 LNHDA, CDR2 SQIVND (reference sequence). Written as DNA, the CDR3 is TGTGCCAGTAGTCTAGCGGGAGACGGCTTGAATGAGCAGTTCTTC. Translating gives CASSLAGDGLNEQFF.

V usage is TRBV7-9 and J usage is TRBJ1-3, with TRBD1 identical over 7 bases. Germline V gene sequence: CDR1 SEHNR, CDR2 FQNEAQ (reference sequence). V gave up 5 bases and J gave up 4 bases; unmatched junction bases: 5. This CDR3 region has 14 residues. The CDR3 loop is CASSPQGQGNTIYF. CDR3 in DNA: TGTGCCAGCAGCCCCCAGGGACAGGGAAACACCATATATTTT.

This chain uses TRBV10-3 with TRBJ1-1, with 8 bases lining up with TRBD1. CDR1 is ENHRY, CDR2 SYGVKD, per germline. Germline trimming cut 6 bases from V and 1 base from J; bases unmatched to any gene: 1. The CDR3 extends over 13 amino acids. This CDR3 is CAIRDRANTEAFF. For the CDR3, the DNA is TGTGCCATCAGGGACAGGGCGAACACTGAAGCTTTCTTT.

The gene calls are TRBV5-1 and TRBJ1-4; 8 positions agree with TRBD1. Trimming cost V 0 bases and J 8 bases; bases outside gene matches: 3. CDR1 SGHRS and CDR2 YFSETQ come from the germline V gene. The CDR3 consists of 14 residues. CDR3: CASSLATGGEKLFF. In nucleotides, the CDR3 is TGCGCCAGCAGCTTGGCAACAGGGGGGGAAAAACTGTTTTTT.

J is TRBJ1-2 and V is TRBV4-1, with 9 bases that match TRBD1. This CDR3 contains 13 residues. Germline trimming cut 4 bases from V and 8 bases from J; bases unmatched to any gene: 5. Germline V CDR1 and CDR2: MGHRA, YSYEKL. CDR3 bases: TGCGCCAGCAGCCGGGACAGGGTGGGCGGCTACACCTTC. It specifies CASSRDRVGGYTF.